A single sample is the source of the 12 T cell receptor beta chains below, sequenced in a study of shared clonotypes between healthy human individuals. Sequencing was performed with immunoSEQ multiplex PCR; in TCRdb, only in-frame clones are kept and a portion is missing. The table includes about 380,000 clones, around 96% detected once. The sequencing sample was made of memory CD8+ T cells sorted from blood. As for subset: CD45RO+ cells pooled with CCR7-negative TemRA cells. Source of these receptors: a man in his thirties or forties in good health.

Remarks on this clone: This sample also contains other DNA sequences that code for the same CDR3. CDR3 sequence: CAWSVQGAQPQHF. The CDR3 coding sequence is TGTGCCTGGAGTGTCCAGGGGGCACAGCCCCAGCATTTT. The J gene is TRBJ1-5, the V gene TRBV30; 8 bases line up with TRBD1. Losses at the gene ends were 0 bases for V and 7 bases for J; bases not matched to a gene: 2. This CDR3 region has 13 residues. The V gene's germline CDR1 is GTSNPN and CDR2 SVGIG (reference sequence).

This chain joins TRBV27 and TRBJ2-1; 9 bases fit TRBD2. CDR1 MNHEY and CDR2 SMNVEV come from the germline V gene (reference sequence). V lost 5 bases to trimming and J lost 0 bases; unmatched junction nucleotides: 5. This CDR3 has 16 residues. CDR3 region: CASSVTSGLSYNEQFF. The CDR3 DNA follows: TGTGCCAGCAGTGTAACTAGCGGGCTCTCCTACAATGAGCAGTTCTTC.

This rearrangement joins TRBV28 to TRBJ2-7; 11 nucleotides agree with TRBD2. CDR1 MDHEN and CDR2 SYDVKM come from the germline V gene. The CDR3 totals 16 residues. Trimming at V came to 4 bases and at J to 3 bases, leaving 8 bases not matched to a gene. The chain's CDR3 is CASSSASGRFYYEQYF. The CDR3 region has the DNA TGTGCCAGCAGTTCCGCTAGCGGGAGGTTTTACTACGAGCAGTACTTC.

The chain combines TRBV28 with TRBJ2-2, with D possibly TRBD2 on 5 matching bases. Germline loops: CDR1 MDHEN, CDR2 SYDVKM. The ends were cut back, 1 base at V and 3 bases at J, with 15 bases in the middle. The CDR3 has 17 residues. For the CDR3, the DNA is TGTGCCAGCAGTTTATTTATTAGGGAGCCTGACACCGGGGAGCTGTTTTTT. Its translation is CASSLFIREPDTGELFF.

The chain combines TRBV28 with TRBJ2-2, with a possible D match to TRBD1 (5 bases). The CDR3 consists of 15 residues. CDR1 and CDR2 (germline): MDHEN, SYDVKM. With 1 base removed from V and 1 base from J, the gap between germline ends came to 7 bases. The CDR3 DNA sequence: TGTGCCAGCAGTTTATTCCAGGGGAACACCGGGGAGCTGTTTTTT. As protein: CASSLFQGNTGELFF. The full variable domain, in which reference TRBV28 and TRBJ2-2 provide the parts outside the CDR3, is DVKVTQSSRYLVKRTGEKVFLECVQDMDHENMFWYRQDPGLGLRLIYFSYDVKMKEKGDIPEGYSVSREKKERFSLILESASTNQTSMYLCASSLFQGNTGELFFGEGSRLTVL.

This clone was found once. The rearrangement links TRBV19 to TRBJ1-1; 7 bases match TRBD1. In germline, CDR1 is LNHDA, CDR2 SQIVND (reference sequence). Trimming removed 4 bases from V and 1 base from J; junction bases left unmatched: 9. This CDR3 is built from 16 residues. The chain's CDR3 is CASSKGTGVSNTEAFF. CDR3 DNA sequence: TGTGCCAGTAGTAAAGGCACAGGGGTCTCGAACACTGAAGCTTTCTTT.

The V call is TRBV4-1, the J call TRBJ2-3, with 7 bases that match TRBD1. Germline CDR1 MGHRA, CDR2 YSYEKL. This CDR3 has 14 amino acids. V shed 5 bases and J 4 bases; nucleotides not matched to a gene: 6. The CDR3 nucleotides read TGCGCCAGCAGCTCCCGGGACAGTGCAGATACGCAGTATTTT. Encoded protein: CASSSRDSADTQYF.

The CDR3 sequence is CASSPWGNSYEQYF. The CDR3 bases are TGTGCCAGCTCACCTTGGGGAAACTCCTACGAGCAGTACTTC. The V and J genes are TRBV18 and TRBJ2-7; no definite D call. Germline V lookup: CDR1 KGHSH, CDR2 LQKENI. Trimming cost V 3 bases and J 0 bases, with 9 bases left between them. The CDR3 is 14 amino acids.

In DNA form, the CDR3 reads TGTGCCAGCAGTTTGCTACCTATGGGCGACAATGAGCAGTTCTTC. Encoded protein: CASSLLPMGDNEQFF. The rearrangement links TRBV28 to TRBJ2-1; no definite D call. From germline, CDR1 is MDHEN and CDR2 SYDVKM. This CDR3 is built from 15 residues. Trimming removed 3 bases from V and 5 bases from J, with 14 bases in between.

V is TRBV27 and J is TRBJ2-3; 9 nucleotides align to TRBD2. The CDR3 has 16 amino acids. V shed 4 bases, J shed 3 bases, and the junction held 8 bases outside the gene matches. CDR1 and CDR2 (germline): MNHEY, SMNVEV (reference sequence). The chain's CDR3 is CASSSARAGGTDTQYF. The CDR3 DNA sequence: TGTGCCAGCAGTTCAGCCCGGGCGGGAGGGACAGATACGCAGTATTTT.

This chain uses TRBV4-2 with TRBJ2-7; D is undetermined. CDR1 LGHNA and CDR2 YNFKEQ come from the germline V gene. The V end was cut by 1 base, the J end by 1 base, with 11 bases between. This CDR3 spans 15 amino acids. DNA of the CDR3: TGTGCCAGCAGCCAAGGGTACGTCATATCCTACGAGCAGTACTTC. Translating gives CASSQGYVISYEQYF.

The count of this clone is one. The V call is TRBV4-1, the J call TRBJ2-2; 11 nucleotides align to TRBD2. V dropped 2 bases and J dropped 4; count of bases not matched to a gene: 3. CDR1 and CDR2 from the germline V gene are MGHRA and YSYEKL. The CDR3 totals 16 residues. As DNA, the CDR3 is TGCGCCAGCAGCCAAACCGGGACTAGCGGCACCGGGGAGCTGTTTTTT. This sequence encodes CASSQTGTSGTGELFF.